The 29 T cell receptor beta chains below come from one sample, sequenced in a study of cytomegalovirus exposure and HLA in healthy donors. Libraries were prepared by immunoSEQ multiplex PCR; TCRdb keeps only in-frame clonotypes and omits some of them. The profile covers around 190,000 clones, with roughly 81% appearing a single time and around 1.2% taken by the ten largest. The sample was PBMCs. Receptors originate from a woman aged 25 to 39 in good health and CMV-seronegative.

This rearrangement joins TRBV27 to TRBJ2-7; TRBD1 agrees at 10 bases. The ends lost 1 base at V and 6 bases at J; junction bases unmatched: 12. The CDR3 sequence is 17 residues long. Looked up from germline, CDR1 is MNHEY and CDR2 is SMNVEV (reference sequence). In DNA form, the CDR3 reads TGTGCCAGCAGTTTATGGGCCTCTGGACAGGGGGTGCTCGAGCAGTACTTC. Translating gives CASSLWASGQGVLEQYF.

The V call is TRBV10-3, the J call TRBJ2-7; D remains unclear. The CDR3 totals 14 residues. Trimming shortened V by 2 bases and J by 6 bases, and 14 bases separated the two germline ends. CDR1 is ENHRY and CDR2 is SYGVKD in the germline V gene. CDR3 sequence reads: CAISENTVSGEQYF. CDR3 coding DNA: TGTGCCATCAGTGAGAATACCGTTTCAGGCGAGCAGTACTTC.

This chain uses TRBV5-1 with TRBJ2-5; 7 bases agree with TRBD2. Losses at the gene ends were 4 bases for V and 2 bases for J; bases not matched to a gene: 8. There are 15 residues in the CDR3. Germline values: CDR1 SGHRS, CDR2 YFSETQ. In DNA form, the CDR3 reads TGCGCCAGCAGCACCGGGGGGATTAATCAAGAGACCCAGTACTTC. Its translation: CASSTGGINQETQYF.

V and J are TRBV5-6 and TRBJ2-1, with TRBD2 identical over 8 bases. CDR3 length: 15 residues. V shed 0 bases, J shed 2 bases, and the junction held 1 base outside the gene matches. CDR1 is SGHDT, CDR2 YYEEEE, per germline. This CDR3 is CASSLVAGPYNEQFF. CDR3 DNA sequence: TGTGCCAGCAGCTTGGTAGCGGGGCCCTACAATGAGCAGTTCTTC.

This clone was counted only a few times. The chain has TRBV5-1 and TRBJ2-7, with TRBD1 matching 9 bases. Germline CDR1 reads SGHRS; CDR2 reads YFSETQ. The CDR3 length is 14 residues. After removal of 2 bases from V and 6 bases from J, the junction contained 6 bases not matched to a gene. The CDR3: CASSFSDRGSEQYF. The CDR3 bases are TGCGCCAGCAGCTTCTCGGACAGGGGTAGCGAGCAGTACTTC.

This clone was seen a single time. The V and J genes are TRBV30 and TRBJ2-2; D call uncertain. The V end was cut by 1 base, the J end by 8 bases, with 8 bases between. The germline V gene has CDR1 GTSNPN and CDR2 SVGIG (reference sequence). The CDR3 spans 12 residues. CDR3 bases: TGTGCCTGGAGTGCTGGGCCGGGGGAGCTGTTTTTT. It encodes CAWSAGPGELFF.

J is TRBJ1-1 and V is TRBV9, with 9 bases matching TRBD1. The CDR3 consists of 15 residues. After removal of 3 bases from V and 5 bases from J, the junction contained 8 bases not matched to a gene. Germline V gene lookup returns CDR1 SGDLS and CDR2 YYNGEE. The CDR3 region has the DNA TGTGCCAGCAGCGCCCTACAGGGGGCGCGGACTGAAGCTTTCTTT. It codes for CASSALQGARTEAFF. Variable domain in full (rest from reference TRBV9 and TRBJ1-1): DSGVTQTPKHLITATGQRVTLRCSPRSGDLSVYWYQQSLDQGLQFLIQYYNGEERAKGNILERFSAQQFPDLHSELNLSSLELGDSALYFCASSALQGARTEAFFGQGTRLTVV.

The V call is TRBV9, the J call TRBJ1-2, with 7 bases matching TRBD1. The length of the CDR3 is 14 residues. CDR1 SGDLS and CDR2 YYNGEE come from the germline V gene. V lost 4 bases, J lost 4 bases, and 7 bases stayed unmatched. The CDR3 sequence is CASSINRQGYGYTF. Written as DNA, the CDR3 is TGTGCCAGCAGCATTAATCGACAGGGCTATGGCTACACCTTC.

V and J are TRBV9 and TRBJ2-6; weak D call: TRBD2 (6 bases). The germline V gene has CDR1 SGDLS and CDR2 YYNGEE. The CDR3 contains 17 residues. Trimming stripped 3 bases from V and 0 bases from J, with 13 bases between. The CDR3 spells CASSARRGDSGANVLTF. Written as DNA, the CDR3 is TGTGCCAGCAGCGCCCGGCGGGGCGACTCTGGGGCCAACGTCCTGACTTTC.

The chain employs TRBV18 and TRBJ2-7; TRBD2 is a possible D gene (6 bases). With 3 bases removed from V and 6 bases from J, the gap between germline ends came to 12 bases. The germline V gene has CDR1 KGHSH and CDR2 LQKENI. There are 13 residues in the CDR3. The CDR3 DNA is TGTGCCAGCTCACCTCCGGGACTTATCGAGCAGTACTTC. It is translated as CASSPPGLIEQYF.

The chain recombines TRBV28 with TRBJ1-6; possibly TRBD1 for D (5 bases). Germline V gene sequence: CDR1 MDHEN, CDR2 SYDVKM. This CDR3 spans 15 amino acids. V lost 2 bases to trimming and J lost 7 bases, with 12 bases between them. As DNA, the CDR3 is TGTGCCAGCAGTTTACTCGCAGGGCCAAATTCACCCCTCCACTTT. It translates to CASSLLAGPNSPLHF.

The CDR3 reads CASIEDYRTDTQYF. CDR3 in DNA: TGTGCCAGCATAGAGGACTACCGCACAGATACGCAGTATTTT. The chain carries TRBV2 and TRBJ2-3; maybe TRBD2 (6 bases). The germline gives CDR1 SNHLY, CDR2 FYNNEI. V lost 7 bases to trimming and J lost 1 base, with 12 bases between them. The length of the CDR3 is 14 residues.

The rearrangement links TRBV6-1 to TRBJ2-7; D not certain. Germline V gene data show CDR1 as MNHNS and CDR2 as SASEGT. Trimming removed 2 bases from V and 6 bases from J, with 20 bases in between. This CDR3 is 16 amino acids long. CDR3 nucleotides: TGTGCCAGCAGTGAAAGCTGGGCCCTAAAAGGTTCCGAGCAGTACTTC. Protein product: CASSESWALKGSEQYF.

The J gene is TRBJ2-3, the V gene TRBV9; D gene unclear. CDR3 length equals 12 residues. Trimming removed 3 bases from V and 9 bases from J, with 11 bases in between. Germline lookup yields CDR1 SGDLS and CDR2 YYNGEE. The CDR3 sequence is CASSAVEQTQYF. In nucleotides, the CDR3 is TGTGCCAGCAGCGCGGTGGAACAGACGCAGTATTTT.

As to this clone: Other DNA sequences in this sample translate to the same CDR3. The V call is TRBV29-1, the J call TRBJ1-1; D is possibly TRBD1 (6 bases). Between the trimmed V and J ends, which lost 7 bases and 1 base, there was a span of 10 bases. Germline V gene data show CDR1 as SQVTM and CDR2 as ANQGSEA. The CDR3 length is 12 residues. The CDR3 DNA follows: TGCAGCGCCCGACAGGCGAACACTGAAGCTTTCTTT. Translating gives CSARQANTEAFF.

This chain uses TRBV28 with TRBJ1-1; D perhaps matches TRBD1 (5 bases). Between the trimmed V and J ends, which lost 3 bases and 2 bases, there was a span of 13 bases. Germline V gives CDR1 MDHEN, CDR2 SYDVKM. The CDR3 loop spans 15 amino acids. DNA for the CDR3: TGTGCCAGCAGTTTGCCAGACAGAAGAAACACTGAAGCTTTCTTT. Encoded protein: CASSLPDRRNTEAFF.

This clone was counted only a few times. The genes are TRBV5-8 and TRBJ1-5; D gene uncertain. The CDR3 is made up of 13 amino acids. Germline V lookup: CDR1 SGHTS, CDR2 YDEGEE. The V and J ends lost 4 bases and 4 bases respectively, with 9 bases between them. The chain's CDR3 is CASSPGGNQPQHF. The CDR3, as DNA: TGTGCCAGCAGCCCAGGCGGGAATCAGCCCCAGCATTTT.

This chain uses TRBV7-8 with TRBJ1-2, with D perhaps TRBD1 (5 bases). The CDR3 totals 13 residues. V lost 5 bases, J lost 4 bases, and 11 bases lay in between. Germline V gene sequence: CDR1 SGHVS, CDR2 FQNEAQ. CDR3 sequence (DNA): TGTGCCAGCAGCCCCCGACAGATCTATGGCTACACCTTC. It yields the protein CASSPRQIYGYTF.

CDR3 protein: CASSLGTSVNNEQFF. CDR3 in DNA: TGTGCCAGCAGCCTCGGGACTAGCGTGAACAATGAGCAGTTCTTC. The genes are TRBV27 and TRBJ2-1, with 10 bases identical to TRBD2. This CDR3 is built from 15 residues. The J segment lost 5 bases and the V segment lost 6 bases, leaving 7 bases of the junction unmatched. From germline, CDR1 is MNHEY and CDR2 SMNVEV (reference sequence).

This chain joins TRBV7-7 and TRBJ2-2; TRBD2 matches 10 bases. Germline V gene lookup returns CDR1 SSHAT and CDR2 FNYEAQ (reference sequence). Losses at the gene ends were 3 bases for V and 5 bases for J; bases not matched to a gene: 3. The CDR3 runs to 15 residues. CDR3 amino acids: CASSFTSGITGELFF. The CDR3 nucleotides are TGTGCCAGCAGCTTTACTAGCGGGATTACCGGGGAGCTGTTTTTT.

The chain couples TRBV6-5 to TRBJ1-5; D might be TRBD1 (5 bases). Trimming pared 0 bases from V and 4 bases from J, leaving 10 bases between. Looked up from germline, CDR1 is MNHEY and CDR2 is SVGAGI. The CDR3 consists of 15 residues. The CDR3 region is CASSYSRQPNQPQHF. CDR3 sequence (DNA): TGTGCCAGCAGTTACTCACGACAGCCGAATCAGCCCCAGCATTTT.

The chain couples TRBV2 to TRBJ2-1, with 8 bases that match TRBD1. The CDR3 extends over 15 amino acids. CDR1 SNHLY and CDR2 FYNNEI come from the germline V gene. V lost 6 bases, J lost 9 bases, and 13 bases stayed unmatched. CDR3: CASRRGQGAHGEQFF. CDR3 nucleotides: TGTGCCAGCAGAAGGGGGCAGGGGGCACATGGTGAGCAGTTCTTC.

The rearrangement uses TRBV7-9 and TRBJ2-5, with D possibly being TRBD2 (5 bases). This CDR3 comprises 16 residues. The V gene's germline CDR1 is SEHNR and CDR2 FQNEAQ (reference sequence). The V end lost 1 base, the J end lost 4 bases, and 16 bases lay between the germline ends. CDR3 region: CASSLGHLGEGETQYF. The DNA for the CDR3 is TGTGCCAGCAGCTTAGGTCATTTGGGAGAGGGAGAGACCCAGTACTTC.

V is TRBV6-1 and J is TRBJ2-7, with D perhaps matching TRBD2 (6 bases). Per germline, CDR1 MNHNS and CDR2 SASEGT. The CDR3 is 15 amino acids. Trimming removed 6 bases from V and 2 bases from J, with 17 bases in between. The CDR3 nucleotides read TGTGCCAGCAGATCCGGGACTTCAAATGCCTACGAGCAGTACTTC. Its protein is CASRSGTSNAYEQYF.

This clone was observed a few times. The J gene is TRBJ1-2, the V gene TRBV4-1, with D unclear. V lost 0 bases and J 4 bases, leaving 9 bases between the germline ends. The CDR3 loop spans 14 amino acids. In germline, CDR1 is MGHRA, CDR2 YSYEKL. The CDR3 region has the DNA TGCGCCAGCAGCCAAGACGCGGGAATCTATGGCTACACCTTC. Translated, it gives CASSQDAGIYGYTF.

Points on this clone: The sample has other DNA sequences that encode this CDR3 too. The rearrangement links TRBV27 to TRBJ1-2; perhaps TRBD1 as D (5 bases). The V end lost 2 bases, the J end lost 5 bases, and 9 bases lay between the germline ends. Germline V gene data show CDR1 as MNHEY and CDR2 as SMNVEV (reference sequence). This CDR3 has 13 amino acids. The CDR3 DNA follows: TGTGCCAGCAGTTTACAGGGTTCATATGGCTACACCTTC. It codes for CASSLQGSYGYTF.

The chain is built from TRBV9 and TRBJ2-1, with D perhaps TRBD2 (6 bases). CDR1 SGDLS and CDR2 YYNGEE come from the germline V gene. The V and J ends lost 5 bases and 4 bases respectively, with 16 bases between them. The CDR3 is made up of 15 amino acids. The CDR3 nucleotides read TGTGCCAGCAGTTTCAGGACTACCACTTACAATGAGCAGTTCTTC. This codes for CASSFRTTTYNEQFF.

This chain joins TRBV19 and TRBJ2-1; 11 bases fit TRBD2. V was pared by 7 bases and J by 4 bases, with 6 bases of the junction left unmatched. The germline gives CDR1 LNHDA, CDR2 SQIVND (reference sequence). The length of the CDR3 is 15 residues. The CDR3 DNA sequence: TGTGCCAGTAAGTCCGGGACTAGCGGTTACAATGAGCAGTTCTTC. Residues: CASKSGTSGYNEQFF.

This chain uses TRBV30 with TRBJ2-3; D unresolved. V was shortened by 3 bases and J by 2 bases, with 12 bases between the two germline ends. The CDR3 covers 14 residues. Germline lookup yields CDR1 GTSNPN and CDR2 SVGIG (reference sequence). CDR3 sequence reads: CAWRNSWATDTQYF. DNA for the CDR3: TGTGCCTGGAGAAATTCCTGGGCCACAGATACGCAGTATTTT.